One sample yielded the 15 T cell receptor beta chains listed below, sequenced in a study of OX40 agonist ivuxolimab in advanced cancers. Libraries were prepared by immunoSEQ multiplex PCR; TCRdb keeps only in-frame clonotypes and omits some of them. The profile shows tens of thousands of clones, 88% of them singletons. This specimen was CD4+ or CD8+ T cells sorted from blood, taken in a trial of the OX40 agonist ivuxolimab. The source is an adult with an advanced solid tumor such as melanoma, head and neck, liver or kidney cancer.

This sequence joins TRBV14 and TRBJ2-7, with D perhaps matching TRBD2 (6 bases). There are 17 residues in the CDR3. Trimming left V 1 base short and J 2 bases short, with 18 bases between. Germline values: CDR1 SGHDN, CDR2 FVKESK. The CDR3 DNA reads TGTGCCAGCAGCCAAGCCGCGAAGTGGGGGGTTACCTACGAGCAGTACTTC. Translating gives CASSQAAKWGVTYEQYF.

The rearrangement joins TRBV5-1 to TRBJ2-7; the D gene is possibly TRBD2 (6 bases). The CDR3 is 14 residues long. With 3 bases removed from V and 3 bases from J, the gap between germline ends came to 13 bases. Germline CDR1 reads SGHRS; CDR2 reads YFSETQ. The CDR3: CASSSYGSLYEQYF. In nucleotides, the CDR3 is TGCGCCAGCAGCTCCTACGGGAGTCTCTACGAGCAGTACTTC.

This clone has a single count. The CDR3 here is CASSDGTPQTGKLFF. DNA for the CDR3: TGTGCCAGCAGTGACGGGACACCTCAGACGGGAAAACTGTTTTTT. This chain connects TRBV6-1 to TRBJ1-4; D is possibly TRBD1 (6 bases). CDR3 length equals 15 residues. Trimming took 3 bases from V and 10 from J, leaving 18 bases between them. The germline V gene has CDR1 MNHNS and CDR2 SASEGT.

The chain links TRBV11-2 to TRBJ1-2; TRBD1 might be the D (6 bases). V was shortened by 1 base and J by 0 bases, with 9 bases between the two germline ends. Germline assignment: CDR1 SGHAT and CDR2 FQNNGV. There are 15 residues in the CDR3. CDR3 sequence reads: CASSLVGGPNYGYTF. In DNA form, the CDR3 reads TGTGCCAGCAGCTTAGTGGGGGGGCCTAACTATGGCTACACCTTC.

The V gene is TRBV5-4, the J gene TRBJ2-3; tentative D call: TRBD2 (6 bases). Germline assignment: CDR1 SGHNT and CDR2 YYREEE (reference sequence). This CDR3 is built from 17 residues. Trimming removed 3 bases at V and 4 bases at J, with 21 bases between. The CDR3: CASSYRMTSGVPDTQYF. DNA of the CDR3: TGTGCCAGCAGCTACCGAATGACTAGTGGGGTCCCAGATACGCAGTATTTT.

The V call is TRBV11-3, the J call TRBJ2-3; 10 positions agree with TRBD2. V shed 5 bases and J 4 bases; nucleotides not matched to a gene: 12. The CDR3 is 17 amino acids. From germline, CDR1 is SGHNT and CDR2 YENEEA. The CDR3 coding sequence is TGTGCCAGCAGCCGAGGTGGTAGCGGGGGGATCTCAGATACGCAGTATTTT. Amino acid sequence: CASSRGGSGGISDTQYF.

V is TRBV2 and J is TRBJ1-1; 7 bases are a match to TRBD1. The CDR3 covers 14 residues. Trimming cost V 6 bases and J 5 bases; bases outside gene matches: 9. Germline values: CDR1 SNHLY, CDR2 FYNNEI. This chain's CDR3 is CASRETGTRTEAFF. DNA of the CDR3: TGTGCCAGCAGGGAGACAGGGACGAGGACTGAAGCTTTCTTT.

CDR3 loop: CSVANPAPYEQYF. The CDR3, as DNA: TGCAGCGTTGCCAACCCCGCCCCCTACGAGCAGTACTTC. The chain links TRBV29-1 to TRBJ2-7; D unclear. CDR1 SQVTM and CDR2 ANQGSEA come from the germline V gene. The CDR3 has 13 amino acids. V was cut by 4 bases and J by 2 bases, with 12 bases left in between.

V usage is TRBV7-6 and J usage is TRBJ1-3, with D unresolved. This CDR3 has 14 amino acids. Germline V gene lookup returns CDR1 SGHVS and CDR2 FNYEAQ. V was shortened by 5 bases and J by 8 bases, with 16 bases between the two germline ends. The CDR3 spells CASSPGIRADTIYF. The DNA for the CDR3 is TGTGCCAGCAGCCCCGGGATCCGGGCGGACACCATATATTTT. Full variable domain (missing parts from reference TRBV7-6 and TRBJ1-3): GAGVSQSPRYKVTKRGQDVALRCDPISGHVSLYWYRQALGQGPEFLTYFNYEAQQDKSGLPNDRFSAERPEGSISTLTIQRTEQRDSAMYRCASSPGIRADTIYFGEGSWLTVV.

In its sample, this clone was seen once. The V gene is TRBV6-1, the J gene TRBJ2-3; D call uncertain. V lost 4 bases and J lost 2, with 7 bases in between. From germline, CDR1 is MNHNS and CDR2 SASEGT. CDR3 length equals 13 residues. CDR3 sequence reads: CASSGVITDTQYF. The CDR3 coding sequence is TGTGCCAGCAGTGGCGTCATCACAGATACGCAGTATTTT.

The V and J genes are TRBV11-2 and TRBJ2-1, with 11 nucleotides matching TRBD2. V was clipped by 4 bases and J by 3 bases; unmatched bases: 8. The CDR3 length is 17 residues. Germline V gene lookup returns CDR1 SGHAT and CDR2 FQNNGV. CDR3 residues: CASSSSIAGGRYNEQFF. CDR3 bases: TGTGCCAGCAGCTCCTCTATAGCGGGGGGGCGCTACAATGAGCAGTTCTTC.

The CDR3 region is CASMTGTYNEQFF. CDR3 coding DNA: TGTGCCAGCATGACTGGTACCTACAATGAGCAGTTCTTC. V gene TRBV2 combines with J gene TRBJ2-1; D is unresolved. The V gene's germline CDR1 is SNHLY and CDR2 FYNNEI. The CDR3 runs to 13 residues. Trimming took 7 bases from V and 2 from J, leaving 9 bases between them.

The rearrangement links TRBV2 to TRBJ2-5; D gene unclear. Germline assignment: CDR1 SNHLY and CDR2 FYNNEI. The germline V and J ends were trimmed by 6 bases and 2 bases, with 13 bases remaining between them. This CDR3 region has 14 residues. Written as DNA, the CDR3 is TGTGCCAGCAGCCGCGTAACCCAACAAGAGACCCAGTACTTC. Residues: CASSRVTQQETQYF.

The rearrangement links TRBV20-1 to TRBJ1-1, with D unresolved. The CDR3 has 9 residues. Germline loops: CDR1 DFQATT, CDR2 SNEGSKA (reference sequence). The CDR3 DNA sequence: TGCAAGGACCTCGAAGAAGCTTTCTTT. Protein product: CKDLEEAFF.

J is TRBJ2-7 and V is TRBV4-1; the D is unclear. This CDR3 region has 13 residues. With 5 bases removed from V and 4 bases from J, the gap between germline ends came to 12 bases. CDR1 and CDR2 (germline): MGHRA, YSYEKL. CDR3 region: CASSIAGNYEQYF. The CDR3 bases are TGCGCCAGCAGCATTGCCGGAAATTACGAGCAGTACTTC.